The clone carrying this T cell receptor (beta chain) occurred a few times. Its antigen is not known. The data were obtained in a study of blood T cells in healthy people across ages. A second PCR, run for roughly 6 to 11 cycles, used a sample-barcoded 5' primer plus a J-beta primer mix. TCRdb re-analysed the 5' RACE reads in MiXCR, keeping a single row per CDR3 protein. The table records 800,000 or so distinct CDR3 sequences, 60% to 80% of them present only once. Findings and limits, study-wide: Age showed a roughly linear inverse relationship with TCR beta diversity per million T cells. TCR beta diversity correlated strongly with naive T cell percentage. The study found more naive CD4+ cells and higher diversity in long-lived than aged donors. Considered underestimates were the diversity estimates obtained from one million T cells.

Sequencing was performed on blood. This receptor was obtained from a man aged 25-45 years in good health.

The CDR3 DNA is TGTGCCAGCAGCCAGCGGGGGTTCGATACGCAGTATTTT. Protein sequence: CASSQRGFDTQYF. The chain employs TRBV3-1 and TRBJ2-3; 7 bases fit TRBD2. V dropped 3 bases and J dropped 6; count of bases not matched to a gene: 3. The CDR3 is 13 amino acids. Germline CDR1 LGHDT, CDR2 YNNKEL (reference sequence).